Below, 24 T cell receptor beta chains from the same sample are listed, as sequenced in a study of T cells in Graves' hyperthyroidism and ophthalmopathy. Amplified TCR beta CDR3 regions came from RNA transcripts. The primer set for the first-round RT-PCR of the TCR CDR3 was HTBI. Each CDR3 protein gets one entry after TCRdb re-called the multiplex PCR reads with MiXCR. Of approximately 510,000 distinct CDR3 sequences listed, around 21% are singletons. What was sequenced was blood. These receptors were obtained from a young man with Graves' hyperthyroidism.

This clonotype has a count of ten or more. This chain joins TRBV15 and TRBJ1-5; D may be TRBD1 (5 bases). Between the trimmed V and J ends, which lost 1 base and 0 bases, there was a span of 16 bases. The CDR3 consists of 18 residues. CDR1 and CDR2 from the germline V gene are LNHNV and YYDKDF (reference sequence). CDR3 nucleotide sequence: TGTGCCACCAGCAGAGGCAGGGAGGGGACTTATAGCAATCAGCCCCAGCATTTT. It encodes CATSRGREGTYSNQPQHF.

This clonotype appeared many times. The rearrangement joins TRBV28 to TRBJ1-5; weak D call: TRBD1 (6 bases). The CDR3 totals 13 residues. CDR1 MDHEN and CDR2 SYDVKM come from the germline V gene. The V end was cut by 6 bases, the J end by 4 bases, with 10 bases between. The CDR3: CASSRTENQPQHF. The CDR3 DNA reads TGTGCCAGCAGCCGGACAGAAAATCAGCCCCAGCATTTT.

This clonotype showed up many times. The chain joins TRBV27 to TRBJ2-6; D is unresolved. The CDR3 contains 15 residues. V lost 2 bases and J lost 4, with 9 bases in between. The germline CDR1 and CDR2 sequences are MNHEY and SMNVEV (reference sequence). The CDR3, as DNA: TGTGCCAGCAGTTTAATGGGTAAAGGGGCCAACGTCCTGACTTTC. It translates to CASSLMGKGANVLTF.

This chain uses TRBV30 with TRBJ2-2, with a weak D call TRBD2 (7 bases). This CDR3 spans 13 amino acids. The ends were cut back, 4 bases at V and 5 bases at J, with 11 bases in the middle. CDR1 GTSNPN and CDR2 SVGIG come from the germline V gene (reference sequence). In DNA, the CDR3 is TGTGCCTGGATGGGGGGGCGTACCGGGGAGCTGTTTTTT. It specifies CAWMGGRTGELFF.

This clonotype was seen ten or more times. The chain employs TRBV11-2 and TRBJ2-5; 7 bases are a match to TRBD1. Trimming removed 5 bases from V and 5 bases from J; junction bases left unmatched: 11. CDR1 and CDR2 from the germline V gene are SGHAT and FQNNGV. The CDR3 is made up of 15 amino acids. CDR3 DNA sequence: TGTGCCAGCAGCCCAATTACAGGGGTTTCGGAGACCCAGTACTTC. Translation: CASSPITGVSETQYF.

In its sample, this clonotype was seen a few times. This chain links TRBV12-3 or TRBV12-4 with TRBJ2-7, with unresolved D. Trimming took 5 bases from V and 7 from J, leaving 15 bases between them. The CDR3 length is 13 residues. CDR3 in amino acids: CASSTGLLGEQYF. CDR3 bases: TGTGCCAGCAGTACCGGGCTTCTGGGGGAGCAGTACTTC.

This clonotype was detected only a few times. The CDR3 spells CATSDYGSLETQYF. For the CDR3, the DNA is TGTGCCACCAGTGATTATGGGAGCTTGGAGACCCAGTACTTC. The V gene is TRBV24-1, the J gene TRBJ2-5; D is possibly TRBD2 (5 bases). Trimming removed 2 bases from V and 5 bases from J, with 11 bases in between. Germline V lookup: CDR1 KGHDR, CDR2 SFDVKD. The CDR3 consists of 14 residues.

This clonotype was seen many times. V gene TRBV6-1 combines with J gene TRBJ2-2, with 7 bases matching TRBD1. Germline CDR1 is MNHNS and CDR2 is SASEGT. V was clipped by 5 bases and J by 5 bases; unmatched bases: 5. This CDR3 has 14 residues. CDR3 in amino acids: CASSTNRGTGELFF. CDR3 bases: TGTGCCAGCAGTACCAACAGGGGTACCGGGGAGCTGTTTTTT.

This clonotype was seen many times. The CDR3 sequence is CASSPAQRDYEQYF. The CDR3 bases are TGTGCCAGCAGCCCCGCGCAAAGGGATTACGAGCAGTACTTC. The chain combines TRBV6-1 with TRBJ2-7; no clear D. This CDR3 region has 14 residues. Trimming stripped 6 bases from V and 4 bases from J, with 16 bases between. Germline V gene sequence: CDR1 MNHNS, CDR2 SASEGT.

Many counts were recorded for this clonotype. This chain joins TRBV11-2 and TRBJ1-6, with 8 bases lining up with TRBD1. The CDR3 consists of 14 residues. J gave up 10 bases and V 5 bases, and 7 bases lay outside the gene matches. Germline V lookup: CDR1 SGHAT, CDR2 FQNNGV. The CDR3 loop is CASSPGQGVSPLHF. CDR3 in DNA: TGTGCCAGCAGCCCCGGACAGGGAGTCTCACCCCTCCACTTT.

This clonotype has only a few counts. This chain uses TRBV28 with TRBJ2-6, with TRBD1 as a possible D gene (6 bases). Between the trimmed V and J ends, which lost 2 bases and 2 bases, there was a span of 16 bases. The CDR3 contains 18 residues. CDR1 MDHEN and CDR2 SYDVKM come from the germline V gene. As DNA, the CDR3 is TGTGCCAGCAGTTTACGGGGTACAGGGCGGACTGGGGCCAACGTCCTGACTTTC. Translating it yields CASSLRGTGRTGANVLTF.

The gene calls are TRBV12-3 or TRBV12-4 and TRBJ1-2; the D gene is possibly TRBD1 (5 bases). The CDR3 consists of 15 residues. The V end was cut by 4 bases, the J end by 4 bases, with 16 bases between. The CDR3 is CASSSAPQGPYGYTF. In DNA, the CDR3 is TGTGCCAGCAGTTCCGCACCCCAGGGCCCCTATGGCTACACCTTC.

This chain connects TRBV14 to TRBJ2-5; no clear D gene. Germline CDR1 SGHDN, CDR2 FVKESK. This CDR3 is 14 amino acids long. The V end lost 0 bases, the J end lost 5 bases, and 10 bases lay between the germline ends. The DNA of the CDR3 is TGTGCCAGCAGCCAAGAGGCAGCTGTGGAGACCCAGTACTTC. Amino acid sequence: CASSQEAAVETQYF.

In this sample, this clonotype turned up once. The V gene is TRBV19, the J gene TRBJ1-1; no clear D. V was trimmed by 5 bases and J by 0 bases, leaving 13 bases between them. CDR3 size: 15 residues. Looked up from germline, CDR1 is LNHDA and CDR2 is SQIVND (reference sequence). DNA for the CDR3: TGTGCCAGTAGTTTGTCATGGGAGGTGAACACTGAAGCTTTCTTT. It specifies CASSLSWEVNTEAFF.

This clonotype was picked up many times. The rearrangement uses TRBV19 and TRBJ2-5, with D perhaps matching TRBD2 (6 bases). The V gene's germline CDR1 is LNHDA and CDR2 SQIVND (reference sequence). This CDR3 is built from 13 residues. V lost 3 bases and J lost 4, with 9 bases in between. The CDR3 DNA is TGTGCCAGTAGTATTCTCGGGGGAGAGACCCAGTACTTC. It codes for CASSILGGETQYF.

This clonotype was seen repeatedly, ten times or more. This chain connects TRBV6-1 to TRBJ1-6, with D possibly TRBD1 on 6 matching bases. The ends were cut back, 5 bases at V and 10 bases at J, with 21 bases in the middle. The length of the CDR3 is 16 residues. The germline CDR1 and CDR2 sequences are MNHNS and SASEGT. The DNA of the CDR3 is TGTGCCAGCAGTCCCGGGACACAACTTAAGGGGTCACCCCTCCACTTT. Translated, it gives CASSPGTQLKGSPLHF.

This clonotype was counted ten times or more. The V and J genes are TRBV4-2 and TRBJ2-1; D possibly corresponds to TRBD2 (7 bases). CDR1 is LGHNA and CDR2 is YNFKEQ in the germline V gene. V was shortened by 0 bases and J by 6 bases, with 15 bases between the two germline ends. The CDR3 extends over 16 amino acids. As DNA, the CDR3 is TGTGCCAGCAGCCAAGAGGAGGGGGGGCCAGGCAATGAGCAGTTCTTC. It encodes CASSQEEGGPGNEQFF.

Only a few counts were recorded for this clonotype. The chain is built from TRBV5-1 and TRBJ2-7; D may be TRBD1 or TRBD2 (5 bases each). CDR1 and CDR2 (germline): SGHRS, YFSETQ. The CDR3 has 16 amino acids. The V and J ends lost 4 bases and 3 bases respectively, with 20 bases between them. The CDR3 spells CASSRRGVVVNYEQYF. The CDR3 DNA sequence: TGCGCCAGCAGCCGGAGAGGGGTGGTTGTAAACTACGAGCAGTACTTC. The whole variable domain, remainder taken from reference TRBV5-1 and TRBJ2-7, is KAGVTQTPRYLIKTRGQQVTLSCSPISGHRSVSWYQQTPGQGLQFLFEYFSETQRNKGNFPGRFSGRQFSNSRSEMNVSTLELGDSALYLCASSRRGVVVNYEQYFGPGTRLTVT.

The table lists this clonotype with many counts. This sequence joins TRBV5-1 and TRBJ2-5; a possible D gene is TRBD1 (5 bases). CDR3 length: 16 amino acids. Germline CDR1 and CDR2: SGHRS and YFSETQ. The V gene lost 3 bases and the J gene lost 1 base, with 16 bases spanning the gap. CDR3 nucleotide sequence: TGCGCCAGCAGCTCCTTAACACAGGTATTCCAAGAGACCCAGTACTTC. Its protein is CASSSLTQVFQETQYF. Looking up the rest from reference TRBV5-1 and TRBJ2-5 gives the full variable domain: KAGVTQTPRYLIKTRGQQVTLSCSPISGHRSVSWYQQTPGQGLQFLFEYFSETQRNKGNFPGRFSGRQFSNSRSEMNVSTLELGDSALYLCASSSLTQVFQETQYFGPGTRLLVL.

There are many counts of this clonotype. The chain carries TRBV11-1 and TRBJ1-1; perhaps TRBD1 as D (5 bases). Germline V gene data show CDR1 as SGHAT and CDR2 as FQDESV (reference sequence). The CDR3 has 12 residues. V lost 6 bases and J lost 4, with 9 bases in between. CDR3: CASSQGITEAFF. The DNA of the CDR3 is TGTGCCAGCAGTCAGGGTATCACTGAAGCTTTCTTT.

This clonotype has only a few counts. A much larger clone differs by one base, so this may be a read error. The V call is TRBV7-8, the J call TRBJ1-1, with D hard to call. Germline CDR1 and CDR2: SGHVS and FQNEAQ. This CDR3 contains 14 residues. The V and J ends lost 3 bases and 12 bases respectively, with 20 bases between them. The CDR3 loop is CASSFSGREVVTFF. In DNA form, the CDR3 reads TGTGCCAGCAGCTTTTCCGGACGGGAGGTGGTAACTTTCTTT.

This clonotype showed up many times. The chain joins TRBV18 to TRBJ2-6; 7 bases are shared with TRBD1. Unmatched junction bases numbered 15, after V lost 5 bases and J lost 5 bases. Germline loops: CDR1 KGHSH, CDR2 LQKENI. The CDR3 has 18 amino acids. CDR3 DNA: TGTGCCAGCTCATCCTGGACAGGAACTGAGGGAAGGGCCAACGTCCTGACTTTC. Its translation is CASSSWTGTEGRANVLTF.

This clonotype was seen many times. CDR3 loop: CASSLVSGQGYEQYF. As DNA, the CDR3 is TGTGCCAGCAGCTTAGTGTCGGGACAGGGCTACGAGCAGTACTTC. The chain combines TRBV11-2 with TRBJ2-7, with 9 bases lining up with TRBD1. The V segment lost 1 base and the J segment 3 bases; nucleotides outside the gene matches: 4. Germline CDR1 reads SGHAT; CDR2 reads FQNNGV. This CDR3 contains 15 residues.

This clonotype was counted at least ten times. The rearrangement links TRBV5-1 to TRBJ1-3; perhaps TRBD1 as D (5 bases). V was cut by 0 bases and J by 0 bases, with 10 bases left in between. This CDR3 is built from 16 residues. From germline, CDR1 is SGHRS and CDR2 YFSETQ. CDR3 protein: CASSLETGSSGNTIYF. In nucleotides, the CDR3 is TGCGCCAGCAGCTTGGAAACAGGAAGCTCTGGAAACACCATATATTTT. Full variable domain (outside the CDR3, taken from reference TRBV5-1 and TRBJ1-3): KAGVTQTPRYLIKTRGQQVTLSCSPISGHRSVSWYQQTPGQGLQFLFEYFSETQRNKGNFPGRFSGRQFSNSRSEMNVSTLELGDSALYLCASSLETGSSGNTIYFGEGSWLTVV.